This is a list of T cell receptor beta chains from one sample in a study of blood T cell repertoires in COVID-19. Profiled with immunoSEQ multiplex PCR; TCRdb holds only in-frame clones, not every one. The table records 300,000 to 400,000 clones, around 87% of them present only once. The sample consisted of peripheral blood. The receptor source for this set is a woman between 50 and 59 years old with COVID-19, enrolled during active disease. Both conserved end residues are part of each CDR3. Each record gives: J gene, clone size, D gene, V gene, CDR3 length, CDR3 DNA, CDR3 protein. D genes are given only for firm matches. Clone sizes are given selectively: once, few, many, or a class where the clone is expanded.

J gene: TRBJ1-2
clone size: .
D gene: TRBD1
V gene: TRBV19
CDR3 length: 18
CDR3 DNA: TGTGCCAGTCTTCCGAACCCACGTCCCGGGACAGGGTTCTATGGCTACACCTTC
CDR3 protein: CASLPNPRPGTGFYGYTF

J gene: TRBJ2-3
clone size: .
D gene: TRBD2
V gene: TRBV5-6
CDR3 length: 15
CDR3 DNA: TGTGCCAGCAGCCAGTCCGGGACTAACACAGATACGCAGTATTTT
CDR3 protein: CASSQSGTNTDTQYF

J gene: TRBJ1-2
clone size: .
D gene: .
V gene: TRBV19
CDR3 length: 12
CDR3 DNA: TGTGCCAGTAGTGGGGACTCCTATGGCTACACCTTC
CDR3 protein: CASSGDSYGYTF

J gene: TRBJ1-5
clone size: few
D gene: .
V gene: TRBV20-1
CDR3 length: 14
CDR3 DNA: TGCAGTGCTAGTGAGGGTGAGGGCAATCAGCCCCAGCATTTT
CDR3 protein: CSASEGEGNQPQHF

J gene: TRBJ1-2
clone size: .
D gene: .
V gene: TRBV9
CDR3 length: 17
CDR3 DNA: TGTGCCAGCAGCGTAGGGAGGGGTCGGGCAGCTAACTATGGCTACACCTTC
CDR3 protein: CASSVGRGRAANYGYTF

J gene: TRBJ2-2
clone size: few
D gene: .
V gene: TRBV12-3/TRBV12-4
CDR3 length: 13
CDR3 DNA: TGTGCCAGCAGTTTAAGGGGATCAGGGGAGCTGTTTTTT
CDR3 protein: CASSLRGSGELFF

J gene: TRBJ1-1
clone size: .
D gene: .
V gene: TRBV7-8
CDR3 length: 14
CDR3 DNA: TGTGCCAGCAGCCCCGCCGTCGGTAACACTGAAGCTTTCTTT
CDR3 protein: CASSPAVGNTEAFF

J gene: TRBJ2-1
clone size: .
D gene: .
V gene: TRBV29-1
CDR3 length: 16
CDR3 DNA: TGCAGCGTTGAAGGGGAGGGGGGGAGATCCTACAATGAGCAGTTCTTC
CDR3 protein: CSVEGEGGRSYNEQFF

J gene: TRBJ2-5
clone size: .
D gene: TRBD2
V gene: TRBV29-1
CDR3 length: 15
CDR3 DNA: TGCAGCGTTGAAACTAGCGGGAGGCACCAAGAGACCCAGTACTTC
CDR3 protein: CSVETSGRHQETQYF

J gene: TRBJ1-1
clone size: .
D gene: .
V gene: TRBV18
CDR3 length: 14
CDR3 DNA: TGTGCCAGCTCACCATCAGTGTTGAACACTGAAGCTTTCTTT
CDR3 protein: CASSPSVLNTEAFF

J gene: TRBJ2-1
clone size: .
D gene: TRBD2
V gene: TRBV3-1/TRBV3-2
CDR3 length: 13
CDR3 DNA: TGTGCCAGCAGCCAAACGACTAGCGGCCTGACGTTCTTC
CDR3 protein: CASSQTTSGLTFF

J gene: TRBJ2-3
clone size: .
D gene: TRBD2
V gene: TRBV11-3
CDR3 length: 16
CDR3 DNA: TGTGCCAGCAGCTTAGTGAGCGGGGGTAGCACAGATACGCAGTATTTT
CDR3 protein: CASSLVSGGSTDTQYF

J gene: TRBJ2-5
clone size: .
D gene: .
V gene: TRBV11-2
CDR3 length: 15
CDR3 DNA: TGTGCCAGCAGCTTAGGGTTAGGGGGAGAAGAGACCCAGTACTTC
CDR3 protein: CASSLGLGGEETQYF

J gene: TRBJ1-1
clone size: .
D gene: .
V gene: TRBV6-5
CDR3 length: 16
CDR3 DNA: TGTGCCAGCAGTTATTCCGGGGGATATATGAACACTGAAGCTTTCTTT
CDR3 protein: CASSYSGGYMNTEAFF

J gene: TRBJ1-2
clone size: .
D gene: .
V gene: TRBV15
CDR3 length: 15
CDR3 DNA: TGTGCCACCAGCAGAGAGGGGGGGCGAGACTATGGCTACACCTTC
CDR3 protein: CATSREGGRDYGYTF

J gene: TRBJ1-3
clone size: .
D gene: .
V gene: TRBV9
CDR3 length: 16
CDR3 DNA: TGTGCCAGCAGCGTAGATCAGGGGCTCTCTGGAAACACCATATATTTT
CDR3 protein: CASSVDQGLSGNTIYF

J gene: TRBJ1-4
clone size: few
D gene: TRBD1
V gene: TRBV11-2
CDR3 length: 15
CDR3 DNA: TGTGCCAGCAGCCCCCGGACAGGGTTAAGGGAAAAACTGTTTTTT
CDR3 protein: CASSPRTGLREKLFF

J gene: TRBJ2-2
clone size: .
D gene: TRBD2
V gene: TRBV9
CDR3 length: 18
CDR3 DNA: TGTGCCAGCAGCCCCCCGGGTCGAGGGACTAGCACTGCCGGGGAGCTGTTTTTT
CDR3 protein: CASSPPGRGTSTAGELFF

J gene: TRBJ2-7
clone size: .
D gene: .
V gene: TRBV19
CDR3 length: 15
CDR3 DNA: TGTGCCAGTAGGGATCCGGGATCGAACTTCGACGAGCAGTACTTC
CDR3 protein: CASRDPGSNFDEQYF

J gene: TRBJ1-4
clone size: .
D gene: TRBD1
V gene: TRBV25-1
CDR3 length: 17
CDR3 DNA: TGTGCCAGCAGTGACCCTCGTCAGGGGGCAACTAATGAAAAACTGTTTTTT
CDR3 protein: CASSDPRQGATNEKLFF

J gene: TRBJ1-1
clone size: .
D gene: .
V gene: TRBV29-1
CDR3 length: 14
CDR3 DNA: TGCAGCGTTGAAGATCAGGGAGGGTACACTGAAGCTTTCTTT
CDR3 protein: CSVEDQGGYTEAFF

J gene: TRBJ2-7
clone size: .
D gene: TRBD2
V gene: TRBV27
CDR3 length: 13
CDR3 DNA: TGTGCCAGCAGTTTATCGGGGACTAACGAGCAGTACTTC
CDR3 protein: CASSLSGTNEQYF

J gene: TRBJ1-2
clone size: .
D gene: .
V gene: TRBV5-1
CDR3 length: 16
CDR3 DNA: TGCGCCAGCAGCTTGGGACGGCGGGGAGCTAACTATGGCTACACCTTC
CDR3 protein: CASSLGRRGANYGYTF

J gene: TRBJ1-4
clone size: once
D gene: TRBD1
V gene: TRBV6-6
CDR3 length: 12
CDR3 DNA: TGTGCCAGCAGCTGGGACAGTGAAAAACTGTTTTTT
CDR3 protein: CASSWDSEKLFF

J gene: TRBJ2-7
clone size: .
D gene: TRBD2
V gene: TRBV18
CDR3 length: 15
CDR3 DNA: TGTGCCAGCTCAGAGTTTCTAGCGGGAGCTCAAGAGCAGTACTTC
CDR3 protein: CASSEFLAGAQEQYF

J gene: TRBJ1-2
clone size: .
D gene: .
V gene: TRBV3-1/TRBV3-2
CDR3 length: 14
CDR3 DNA: TGTGCCAGCAGCCAAGATCAGGGTAGCTATGGCTACACCTTC
CDR3 protein: CASSQDQGSYGYTF

J gene: TRBJ1-5
clone size: .
D gene: .
V gene: TRBV21-1
CDR3 length: 17
CDR3 DNA: TGTGCCAGCAGCAAAGATGTAGGGGGCCGTGTTGATCAGCCCCAGCATTTT
CDR3 protein: CASSKDVGGRVDQPQHF

J gene: TRBJ2-7
clone size: .
D gene: TRBD1
V gene: TRBV11-2
CDR3 length: 18
CDR3 DNA: TGTGCCAGCAGCTTATCAGTCAGGGGACAGGTTACCACCTACGAGCAGTACTTC
CDR3 protein: CASSLSVRGQVTTYEQYF

J gene: TRBJ1-2
clone size: .
D gene: .
V gene: TRBV7-2
CDR3 length: 13
CDR3 DNA: TGTGCCAGCAGCCCCAACAGTCTTTATGGCTACACCTTC
CDR3 protein: CASSPNSLYGYTF

J gene: TRBJ2-1
clone size: .
D gene: TRBD2
V gene: TRBV9
CDR3 length: 15
CDR3 DNA: TGTGCCAGCAGCGGTAGCGGGAGAGGGTTGAATGAGCAGTTCTTC
CDR3 protein: CASSGSGRGLNEQFF

J gene: TRBJ2-2
clone size: .
D gene: .
V gene: TRBV7-6
CDR3 length: 18
CDR3 DNA: TGTGCCAGCACCCAGTCACTAGCTTCAGTTTGGAACACCGGGGAGCTGTTTTTT
CDR3 protein: CASTQSLASVWNTGELFF

J gene: TRBJ2-2
clone size: .
D gene: .
V gene: TRBV27
CDR3 length: 15
CDR3 DNA: TGTGCCAGCAGTCTCGGTTTTGTATTGTCCGGGGAGCTGTTTTTT
CDR3 protein: CASSLGFVLSGELFF

J gene: TRBJ1-2
clone size: .
D gene: TRBD1
V gene: TRBV7-2
CDR3 length: 15
CDR3 DNA: TGTGCCAGCAGCTCCAGGGGACAGGGCCACTATGGCTACACCTTC
CDR3 protein: CASSSRGQGHYGYTF

J gene: TRBJ1-1
clone size: .
D gene: TRBD1
V gene: TRBV9
CDR3 length: 15
CDR3 DNA: TGTGCCAGCAGCGTAGGCGGAGGGGGCAATTTGCGAGCTTTCTTT
CDR3 protein: CASSVGGGGNLRAFF

J gene: TRBJ1-3
clone size: .
D gene: .
V gene: TRBV7-2
CDR3 length: 11
CDR3 DNA: TGTGCCAGCAGCTTCAGGAACACCATATATTTT
CDR3 protein: CASSFRNTIYF

J gene: TRBJ2-3
clone size: .
D gene: TRBD2
V gene: TRBV24-1
CDR3 length: 16
CDR3 DNA: TGTGCCACCAGTGAGGGACTAGCGGAGGCGGTAGATACGCAGTATTTT
CDR3 protein: CATSEGLAEAVDTQYF

J gene: TRBJ1-5
clone size: .
D gene: TRBD1
V gene: TRBV7-2
CDR3 length: 15
CDR3 DNA: TGTGCCAGCAGCGCCCCGGGACAGGGGAGGCAGCCCCAGCATTTT
CDR3 protein: CASSAPGQGRQPQHF

J gene: TRBJ1-1
clone size: few
D gene: .
V gene: TRBV30
CDR3 length: 15
CDR3 DNA: TGTGCCTGGAGTGGGCCAGGGGTTATGAACACTGAAGCTTTCTTT
CDR3 protein: CAWSGPGVMNTEAFF

J gene: TRBJ1-2
clone size: once
D gene: .
V gene: TRBV5-1
CDR3 length: 13
CDR3 DNA: TGCGCCAGCAGGCAAGACAGCCTCATGGGCTACACCTTC
CDR3 protein: CASRQDSLMGYTF

J gene: TRBJ1-4
clone size: .
D gene: .
V gene: TRBV3-1/TRBV3-2
CDR3 length: 16
CDR3 DNA: TGTGCCAGCAGCCTTGCGACAGTCAAAATTGGCGAAAAACTGTTTTTT
CDR3 protein: CASSLATVKIGEKLFF